This is a list of T cell receptor beta chains from one sample in a study of cytomegalovirus exposure and HLA in healthy donors. Produced via immunoSEQ multiplex PCR; TCRdb's table is partial and in-frame only. The sample lists over 80,000 clones; approximately 72% were seen once. The sequencing input was PBMCs. Receptors were obtained from a woman in her seventies in good health and CMV-seropositive. Each CDR3 is given with its conserved first and last residue. The D gene is left open where the match is weak. Some rows have no size entry. The others give once, few or many, or a class for an expanded clone.

cdr3_aa,cdr3_nt,v_call,d_call,j_call,clone_size
CASSRGENTEAFF,TGTGCCAGCAGCCGAGGTGAAAACACTGAAGCTTTCTTT,TRBV7-6,NA,TRBJ1-1,few
CASSYSGGGTEAFF,TGTGCCAGCAGTTACTCAGGGGGTGGCACTGAAGCTTTCTTT,TRBV6-6,NA,TRBJ1-1,NA
CASSQLAGGYTGELFF,TGCGCCAGCAGCCAATTGGCGGGGGGGTACACCGGGGAGCTGTTTTTT,TRBV4-3,TRBD2,TRBJ2-2,NA
CASSLLRLAGAGELFF,TGTGCCAGCAGCTTGTTACGGCTAGCGGGAGCCGGGGAGCTGTTTTTT,TRBV7-8,TRBD2,TRBJ2-2,few
CASSADGTSVDGELFF,TGTGCCAGCAGCGCCGACGGGACTAGCGTTGACGGGGAGCTGTTTTTT,TRBV9,TRBD2,TRBJ2-2,once
CASTVERLLQPQHF,TGTGCCAGCACCGTGGAGAGGCTTTTGCAGCCCCAGCATTTT,TRBV6-1,NA,TRBJ1-5,NA
CASSSRTGGETQYF,TGTGCCAGCAGCTCTCGAACAGGGGGAGAGACCCAGTACTTC,TRBV7-2,TRBD1,TRBJ2-5,NA
CASVGTGPYEQYF,TGTGCCAGCGTGGGGACAGGCCCCTACGAGCAGTACTTC,TRBV6-1,TRBD1,TRBJ2-7,NA
CASRLAQGPEKLFF,TGCGCCAGCAGATTAGCACAGGGGCCTGAAAAACTGTTTTTT,TRBV5-1,TRBD1,TRBJ1-4,NA
CASSLMSSYNEQFF,TGTGCCAGCAGCTTGATGAGCTCCTACAATGAGCAGTTCTTC,TRBV7-3,NA,TRBJ2-1,few
CAIMSFKDRKNTEAFF,TGTGCCATCATGTCTTTCAAAGACAGAAAGAACACTGAAGCTTTCTTT,TRBV10-3,NA,TRBJ1-1,NA
CASRQQLYNSPLHF,TGTGCCAGCAGACAGCAACTTTATAATTCACCCCTCCACTTT,TRBV6-5,NA,TRBJ1-6,NA
CASSDYSEQYF,TGTGCCAGCAGCGACTATAGCGAGCAGTACTTC,TRBV6-5,NA,TRBJ2-7,few
CASSLRTSGRKETQYF,TGTGCCAGCAGTTTGAGGACTAGCGGGAGGAAAGAGACCCAGTACTTC,TRBV6-5,TRBD2,TRBJ2-5,NA
CASSPPSTNYGYTF,TGTGCCAGCTCACCACCTTCCACTAACTATGGCTACACCTTC,TRBV18,NA,TRBJ1-2,NA
CASSQPGDRGRYEQYF,TGTGCCAGCAGCCAACCCGGGGACAGGGGACGCTACGAGCAGTACTTC,TRBV14,TRBD1,TRBJ2-7,NA
CTGRANQPQHF,TGCACGGGGAGGGCCAATCAGCCCCAGCATTTT,TRBV6-4,NA,TRBJ1-5,NA
CASSSSSGLEGEQFF,TGCGCCAGCAGCTCCTCGTCGGGACTAGAAGGTGAGCAGTTCTTC,TRBV5-1,TRBD2,TRBJ2-1,NA
CSVLTSGGYTGELFF,TGCAGCGTGCTGACTAGCGGGGGATACACCGGGGAGCTGTTTTTT,TRBV29-1,TRBD2,TRBJ2-2,NA
CATSRGGFGGDETQYF,TGTGCCACCAGCAGAGGAGGCTTTGGGGGGGACGAGACCCAGTACTTC,TRBV15,TRBD2,TRBJ2-5,once
CASNPTGVVEKLFF,TGTGCCAGCAACCCAACAGGGGTAGTTGAAAAACTGTTTTTT,TRBV5-6,TRBD1,TRBJ1-4,NA
CASSQGRGSSYEQYF,TGTGCCAGCAGTCAAGGACGGGGTAGCTCCTACGAGCAGTACTTC,TRBV11-2,NA,TRBJ2-7,NA
CASSAGQPTYEQYF,TGTGCCAGCAGCGCAGGACAGCCGACCTACGAGCAGTACTTC,TRBV9,NA,TRBJ2-7,NA
CASSLRPGGYGYTF,TGTGCCAGCAGCTTGCGTCCGGGGGGCTATGGCTACACCTTC,TRBV5-5,NA,TRBJ1-2,NA